This TCR beta chain was documented in a study of blood T cell repertoires in COVID-19. Germline lookup yields CDR1 LGHNA and CDR2 YSLEER. Between the trimmed V and J ends, which lost 3 bases and 0 bases, there was a span of 12 bases. The CDR3 has 17 amino acids. The repertoire was sequenced with immunoSEQ multiplex PCR; TCRdb's copy has only in-frame clones and lacks some. The data hold around 450,000 clones, with 70% to 90% observed a single time. The origin of this receptor is a woman under 30 with acute COVID-19. The sequenced sample consisted of PBMCs or T cells enriched from blood (not recorded which). The V and J genes are TRBV4-3 and TRBJ2-6; TRBD2 is a possible D gene (6 bases). This chain's CDR3 is CASSQEGRSSGANVLTF. The CDR3 coding sequence is TGCGCCAGCAGCCAGGAGGGGCGTAGCTCTGGGGCCAACGTCCTGACTTTC.